This T cell receptor (beta chain) was recorded in a study of T cells in Graves' hyperthyroidism and ophthalmopathy. With a duration under 2 months, the hyperthyroidism was newly diagnosed in patients aged 18 to 65. The PBMCs had their origin in 10 ml of fresh peripheral blood. CDR1 is SGDLS, CDR2 YYNGEE, per germline. V dropped 3 bases and J dropped 7; count of bases not matched to a gene: 8. The CDR3 spans 15 residues. This clonotype was seen a handful of times. TCR beta CDR3 sequences were amplified from RNA transcripts. An initial round of RT-PCR targeting the TCR CDR3 relied on the HTBI primer set. MiXCR was run by TCRdb on the multiplex PCR reads, yielding one entry per CDR3 protein. Of about 580,000 distinct CDR3 sequences in the sample, roughly 13% were seen once.

The sequence was collected from a woman younger than 45 with Graves' hyperthyroidism that later progressed to Graves' ophthalmopathy. Sequencing input: blood. The chain links TRBV9 to TRBJ2-1, with 9 bases that match TRBD2. CDR3 amino acids: CASSGSGSALNEQFF. The DNA for the CDR3 is TGTGCCAGCAGCGGTAGCGGGAGTGCATTAAATGAGCAGTTCTTC. Complete variable domain (other parts from reference TRBV9 and TRBJ2-1): DSGVTQTPKHLITATGQRVTLRCSPRSGDLSVYWYQQSLDQGLQFLIQYYNGEERAKGNILERFSAQQFPDLHSELNLSSLELGDSALYFCASSGSGSALNEQFFGPGTRLTVL.